This T cell receptor (beta chain) was identified in a study of T cell changes during pregnancy in multiple sclerosis. The V gene lost 5 bases and the J gene lost 1 base, with 15 bases spanning the gap. Germline CDR1 SEHNR, CDR2 FQNEAQ (reference sequence). The CDR3 loop spans 16 amino acids. This clone was picked up one time. Data came from immunoSEQ multiplex PCR; TCRdb stores just in-frame clones and leaves some out. Of around 100,000 clones in the sample, approximately 92% were seen once. The J gene is TRBJ1-3, the V gene TRBV7-9; D not resolved. The input for sequencing was peripheral blood, taken in the second trimester of pregnancy. This TCR was recovered from a female donor with multiple sclerosis, enrolled in a pregnancy study. The CDR3 region is CASSPRLRNSGNTIYF. CDR3 in DNA: TGTGCCAGCAGCCCTAGGTTGAGGAATTCTGGAAACACCATATATTTT.